This T cell receptor (beta chain) was captured by sequencing in a study of cytomegalovirus exposure and HLA in healthy donors. Findings and caveats of the study: Reported results showed that the classifier diagnosed cytomegalovirus status with high specificity and sensitivity.

Concerning this clone itself: Its antigen remains unknown.

This PCR relied on a set of 60 Vbeta primers and 13 Jbeta primers. Profiling relied on immunoSEQ multiplex PCR, and the TCRdb table lists in-frame clones only, not all of them. The data hold about 130,000 clones, with about 81% observed a single time. Trimming removed 2 bases from V and 4 bases from J, with 11 bases in between. Per the germline V gene, CDR1 is LGHNA and CDR2 is YSLEER. The CDR3 has 15 amino acids. The sample comprised PBMCs. The V call is TRBV4-3, the J call TRBJ2-2, with a tentative D call TRBD2 (5 bases). The receptor's source is a woman in her twenties or thirties in good health and CMV-seronegative. In nucleotides, the CDR3 is TGCGCCAGCAGCCAAAGCGGCCTCACCACCGGGGAGCTGTTTTTT. Encoded protein: CASSQSGLTTGELFF.